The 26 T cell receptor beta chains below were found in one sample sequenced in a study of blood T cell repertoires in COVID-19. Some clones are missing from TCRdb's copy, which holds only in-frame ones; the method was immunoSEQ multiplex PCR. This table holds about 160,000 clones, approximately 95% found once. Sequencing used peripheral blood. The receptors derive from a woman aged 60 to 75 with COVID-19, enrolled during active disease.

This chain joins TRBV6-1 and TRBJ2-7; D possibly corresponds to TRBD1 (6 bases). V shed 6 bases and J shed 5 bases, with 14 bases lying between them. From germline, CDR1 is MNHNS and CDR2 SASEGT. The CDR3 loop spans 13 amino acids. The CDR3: CASRTGMVDEQYF. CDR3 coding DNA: TGTGCCAGCAGGACAGGTATGGTAGACGAGCAGTACTTC.

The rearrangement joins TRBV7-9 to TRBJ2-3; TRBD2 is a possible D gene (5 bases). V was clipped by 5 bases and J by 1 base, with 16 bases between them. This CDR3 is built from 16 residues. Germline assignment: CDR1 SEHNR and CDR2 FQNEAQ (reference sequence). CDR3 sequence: CASSLTAGGRTDTQYF. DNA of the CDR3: TGTGCCAGCAGCCTAACCGCCGGCGGGCGCACAGATACGCAGTATTTT.

CDR3 sequence reads: CASSLVQGQETQYF. In nucleotides, the CDR3 is TGCGCCAGCAGCTTGGTACAGGGCCAAGAGACCCAGTACTTC. The chain links TRBV5-1 to TRBJ2-5; the D gene is possibly TRBD1 (6 bases). This CDR3 contains 14 residues. Germline CDR1 is SGHRS and CDR2 is YFSETQ. With 0 bases removed from V and 1 base from J, the gap between germline ends came to 7 bases.

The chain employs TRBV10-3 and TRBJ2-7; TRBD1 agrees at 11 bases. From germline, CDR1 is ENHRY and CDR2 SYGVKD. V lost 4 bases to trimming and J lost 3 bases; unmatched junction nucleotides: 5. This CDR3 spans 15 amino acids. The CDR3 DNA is TGTGCCATCAGTGGCGTGGGGACAGGGGGCTACGAGCAGTACTTC. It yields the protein CAISGVGTGGYEQYF.

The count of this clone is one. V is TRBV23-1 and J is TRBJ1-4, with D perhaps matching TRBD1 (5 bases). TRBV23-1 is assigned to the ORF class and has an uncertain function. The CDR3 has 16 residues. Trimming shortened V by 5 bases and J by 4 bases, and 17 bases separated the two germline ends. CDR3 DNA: TGCGCCAGCAGTAAGCCAAGTTGGGGGGGTAATGAAAAACTGTTTTTT. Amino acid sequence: CASSKPSWGGNEKLFF.

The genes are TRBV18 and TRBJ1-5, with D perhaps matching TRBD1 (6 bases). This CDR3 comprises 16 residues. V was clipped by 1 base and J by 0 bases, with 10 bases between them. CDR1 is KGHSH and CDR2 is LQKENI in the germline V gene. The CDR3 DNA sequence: TGTGCCAGCTCACCACGGGGGCCGGGTAGCAATCAGCCCCAGCATTTT. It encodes CASSPRGPGSNQPQHF. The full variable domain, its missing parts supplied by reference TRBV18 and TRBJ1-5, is NAGVMQNPRHLVRRRGQEARLRCSPMKGHSHVYWYRQLPEEGLKFMVYLQKENIIDESGMPKERFSAEFPKEGPSILRIQQVVRGDSAAYFCASSPRGPGSNQPQHFGDGTRLSIL.

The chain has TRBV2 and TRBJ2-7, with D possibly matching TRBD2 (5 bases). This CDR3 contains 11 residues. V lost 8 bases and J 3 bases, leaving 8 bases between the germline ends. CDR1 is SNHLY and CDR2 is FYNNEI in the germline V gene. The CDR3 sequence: CASGGNYEQYF. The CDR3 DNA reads TGTGCCAGCGGAGGAAACTACGAGCAGTACTTC.

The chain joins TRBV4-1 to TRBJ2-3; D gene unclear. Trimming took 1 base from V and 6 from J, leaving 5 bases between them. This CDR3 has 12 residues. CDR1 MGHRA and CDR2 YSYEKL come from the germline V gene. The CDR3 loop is CASSQAGDTQYF. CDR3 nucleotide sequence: TGCGCCAGCAGCCAAGCCGGGGATACGCAGTATTTT.

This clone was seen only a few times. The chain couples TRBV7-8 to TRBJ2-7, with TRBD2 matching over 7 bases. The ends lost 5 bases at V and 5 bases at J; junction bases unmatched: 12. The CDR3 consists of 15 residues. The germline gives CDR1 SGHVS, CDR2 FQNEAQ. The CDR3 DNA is TGTGCCAGCAGCCCCTGGCTGGGAGGGCTCGACGAGCAGTACTTC. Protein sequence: CASSPWLGGLDEQYF.

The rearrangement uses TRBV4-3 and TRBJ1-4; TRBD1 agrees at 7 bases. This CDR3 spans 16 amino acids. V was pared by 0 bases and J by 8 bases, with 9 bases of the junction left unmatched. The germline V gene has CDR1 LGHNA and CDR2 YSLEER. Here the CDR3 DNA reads TGCGCCAGCAGCCAAGATAGGGGACAGAAGTGGGAAAAACTGTTTTTT. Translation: CASSQDRGQKWEKLFF.

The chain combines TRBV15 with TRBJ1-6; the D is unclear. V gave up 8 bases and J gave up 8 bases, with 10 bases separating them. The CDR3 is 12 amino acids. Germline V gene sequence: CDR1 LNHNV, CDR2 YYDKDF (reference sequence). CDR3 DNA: TGTGCCACCTCCATTCGGTATTCACCCCTCCACTTT. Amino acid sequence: CATSIRYSPLHF.

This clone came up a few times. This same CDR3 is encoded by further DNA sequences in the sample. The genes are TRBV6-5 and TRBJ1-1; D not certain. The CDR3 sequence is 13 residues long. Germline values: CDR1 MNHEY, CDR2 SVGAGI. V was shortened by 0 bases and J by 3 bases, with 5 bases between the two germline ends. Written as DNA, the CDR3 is TGTGCCAGCAGTTACTCGGCCGACACTGAAGCTTTCTTT. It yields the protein CASSYSADTEAFF.

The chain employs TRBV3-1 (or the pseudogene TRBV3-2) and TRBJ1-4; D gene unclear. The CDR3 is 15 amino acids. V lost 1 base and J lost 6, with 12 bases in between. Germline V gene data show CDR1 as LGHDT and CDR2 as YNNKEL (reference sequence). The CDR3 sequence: CASSQVRLGDEKLFF. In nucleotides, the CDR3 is TGTGCCAGCAGCCAAGTACGGCTCGGGGATGAAAAACTGTTTTTT.

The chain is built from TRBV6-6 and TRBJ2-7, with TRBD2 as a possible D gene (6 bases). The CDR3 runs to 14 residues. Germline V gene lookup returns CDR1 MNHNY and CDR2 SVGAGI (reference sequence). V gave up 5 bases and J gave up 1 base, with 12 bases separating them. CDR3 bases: TGTGCCAGCAGTCCGGGACTTTCGTCCTACGAGCAGTACTTC. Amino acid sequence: CASSPGLSSYEQYF.

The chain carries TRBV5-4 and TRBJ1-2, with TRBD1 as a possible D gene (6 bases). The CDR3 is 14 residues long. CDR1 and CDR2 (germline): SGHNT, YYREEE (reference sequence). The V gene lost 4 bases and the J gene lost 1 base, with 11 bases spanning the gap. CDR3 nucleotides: TGTGCCAGCAGCGTACAGGGTTTTAACTATGGCTACACCTTC. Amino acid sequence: CASSVQGFNYGYTF.

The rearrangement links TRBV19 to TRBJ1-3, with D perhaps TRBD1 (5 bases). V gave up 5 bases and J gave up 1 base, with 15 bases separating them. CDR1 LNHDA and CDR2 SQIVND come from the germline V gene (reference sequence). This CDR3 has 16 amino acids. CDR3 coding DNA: TGTGCCAGTAGTCCGGCGGGGGGGAGATCTGGAAACACCATATATTTT. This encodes CASSPAGGRSGNTIYF.

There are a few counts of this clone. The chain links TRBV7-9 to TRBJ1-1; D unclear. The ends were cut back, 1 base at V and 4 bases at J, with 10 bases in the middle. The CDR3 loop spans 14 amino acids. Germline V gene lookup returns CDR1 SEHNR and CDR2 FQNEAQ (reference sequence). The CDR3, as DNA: TGTGCCAGCAGCTTAGTGGAGGTCGGCACTGAAGCTTTCTTT. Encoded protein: CASSLVEVGTEAFF.

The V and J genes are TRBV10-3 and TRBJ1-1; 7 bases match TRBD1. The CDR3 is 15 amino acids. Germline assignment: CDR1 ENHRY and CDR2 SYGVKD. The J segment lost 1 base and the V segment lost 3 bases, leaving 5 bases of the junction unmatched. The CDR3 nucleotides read TGTGCCATCAGTGACCCCGGGACAGAGAACACTGAAGCTTTCTTT. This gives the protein CAISDPGTENTEAFF.

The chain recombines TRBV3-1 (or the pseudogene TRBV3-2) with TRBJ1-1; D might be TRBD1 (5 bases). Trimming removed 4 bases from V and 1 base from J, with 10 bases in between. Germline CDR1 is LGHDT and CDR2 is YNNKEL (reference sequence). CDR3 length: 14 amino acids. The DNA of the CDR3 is TGTGCCAGCAGCCCTATGGGGCGGAACACTGAAGCTTTCTTT. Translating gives CASSPMGRNTEAFF.

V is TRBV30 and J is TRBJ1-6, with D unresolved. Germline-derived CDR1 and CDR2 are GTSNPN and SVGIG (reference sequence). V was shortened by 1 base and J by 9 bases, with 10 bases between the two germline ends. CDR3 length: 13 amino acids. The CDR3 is CAWSGEGGSPLHF. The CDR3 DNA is TGTGCCTGGAGTGGGGAGGGTGGTTCACCCCTCCACTTT.

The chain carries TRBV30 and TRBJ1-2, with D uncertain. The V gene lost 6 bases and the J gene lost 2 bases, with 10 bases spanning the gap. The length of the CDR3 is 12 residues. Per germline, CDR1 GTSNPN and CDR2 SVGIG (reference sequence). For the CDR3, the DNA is TGTGCCTGCGGACCGTTAAACTATGGCTACACCTTC. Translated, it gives CACGPLNYGYTF.

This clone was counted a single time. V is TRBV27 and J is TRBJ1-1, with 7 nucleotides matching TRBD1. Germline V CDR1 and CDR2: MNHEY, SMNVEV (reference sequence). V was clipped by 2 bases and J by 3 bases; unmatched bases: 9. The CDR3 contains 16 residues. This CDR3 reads CASSLVFGRGYTEAFF. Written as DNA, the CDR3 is TGTGCCAGCAGTTTAGTCTTTGGCAGGGGGTACACTGAAGCTTTCTTT.

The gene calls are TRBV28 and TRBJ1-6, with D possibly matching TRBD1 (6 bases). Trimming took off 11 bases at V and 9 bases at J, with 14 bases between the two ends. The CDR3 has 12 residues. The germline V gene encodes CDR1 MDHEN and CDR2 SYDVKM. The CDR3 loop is CAAGGQRSPLHF. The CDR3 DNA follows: TGTGCCGCGGGGGGGCAGCGTTCACCCCTCCACTTT.

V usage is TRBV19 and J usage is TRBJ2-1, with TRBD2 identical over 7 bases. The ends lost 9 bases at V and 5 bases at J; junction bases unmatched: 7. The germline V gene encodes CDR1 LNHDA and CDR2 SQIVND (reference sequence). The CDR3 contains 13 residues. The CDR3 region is CASERGAHNEQFF. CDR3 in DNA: TGTGCCAGCGAGCGGGGCGCCCACAATGAGCAGTTCTTC.

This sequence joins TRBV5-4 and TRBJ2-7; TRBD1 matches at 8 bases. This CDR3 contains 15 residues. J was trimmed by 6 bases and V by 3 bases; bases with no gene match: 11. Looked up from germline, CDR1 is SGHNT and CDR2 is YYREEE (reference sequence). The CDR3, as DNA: TGTGCCAGCAGCTCCGGGACAGGTTCTGTGGGCGAGCAGTACTTC. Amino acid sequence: CASSSGTGSVGEQYF.

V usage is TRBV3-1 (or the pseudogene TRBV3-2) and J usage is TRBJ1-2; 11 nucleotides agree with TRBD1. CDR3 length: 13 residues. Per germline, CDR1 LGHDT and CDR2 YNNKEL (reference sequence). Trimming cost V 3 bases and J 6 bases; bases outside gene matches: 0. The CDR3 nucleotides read TGTGCCAGCAGCCAGGGACAGGGGGATGGCTACACCTTC. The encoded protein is CASSQGQGDGYTF.